This T cell receptor beta chain originates from a study of spatial heterogeneity in lung cancer. General observations from the study: Expanded tumor TCRs that were ubiquitous appeared in blood more at resection than follow-up.

TCRdb called the 5' RACE reads again in MiXCR, with one record for every CDR3 protein. The data show roughly 3,200 distinct CDR3 sequences, with around two fifths seen just once and about 80% held by the top ten. For this clonotype: Antigen unknown. An end of the junction does not agree with germline; a read error may underlie this.

Time point: sample taken at primary tumor resection. The authors sequenced whole RNA from tumor, nontumor lung or frozen PBMC without sorting. CDR1 is MNHNS, CDR2 SASEGT, per germline. The CDR3 totals 13 residues. The sequence was collected from a male donor with early-stage non-small cell lung cancer. The sequencing here drew on PBMCs, taken at surgery. The V call is TRBV6-1, the J call TRBJ2-7, with D perhaps TRBD1 (6 bases). This CDR3 is CASSEGEWGHLGF. Here the CDR3 DNA reads TGTGCCAGCAGTGAAGGGGAGTGGGGACATTTGGGCTTC.